These T cell receptor beta chains were read from a single sample in a study of T cell changes during pregnancy in multiple sclerosis. Measured with immunoSEQ multiplex PCR; TCRdb has only the in-frame clones, and not every one. This sample has 35,000 to 45,000 clones; about 90% occur once, and the top ten carry under 2.5%. The material sequenced was CD4+ T cells from peripheral blood mononuclear cells, taken after pregnancy. The source of these receptors is a female donor in good health, enrolled as a control in a pregnancy study. CDR3s include the opening cysteine and the closing phenylalanine or tryptophan. D genes are given only for firm matches. Some rows have no size entry. The others give once, few or many, or a class for an expanded clone.

>TRBJ1-1|.|.|TRBV18
CASSPYSGGTNTEAFF
TGTGCCAGCTCACCATATTCGGGGGGGACGAACACTGAAGCTTTCTTT
>TRBJ2-7|.|.|TRBV5-6
CASSLGGLDYEQYF
TGTGCCAGCAGCTTGGGCGGGCTGGACTACGAGCAGTACTTC
>TRBJ1-5|.|.|TRBV2
CASSEVGSNQPQHF
TGTGCCAGCAGTGAGGTTGGCAGCAATCAGCCCCAGCATTTT
>TRBJ2-7|.|.|TRBV19
CASSDPGTESSYEQYF
TGTGCCAGTAGTGACCCCGGGACTGAGAGCTCCTACGAGCAGTACTTC
>TRBJ2-7|.|TRBD2|TRBV28
CASRGTSGSSEQYF
TGTGCCAGCAGAGGGACTAGCGGGAGTTCCGAGCAGTACTTC
>TRBJ2-7|.|.|TRBV9
CASSATSTWGDEQYF
TGTGCCAGCAGCGCAACTAGCACATGGGGAGACGAGCAGTACTTC
>TRBJ1-2|.|.|TRBV2
CASSEGRRDKGYTF
TGTGCCAGCAGTGAAGGCCGCCGGGATAAAGGCTACACCTTC
>TRBJ2-2|.|TRBD2|TRBV2
CASSSKSGRVAGELFF
TGTGCCAGCAGTTCGAAGAGCGGGAGGGTCGCCGGGGAGCTGTTTTTT
>TRBJ2-3|.|.|TRBV7-3
CASSSLGADTQYF
TGTGCCAGCAGCTCGCTCGGGGCAGATACGCAGTATTTT
>TRBJ2-5|.|TRBD2|TRBV6-6
CASRNSGGPGETQYF
TGTGCCAGCAGGAATAGCGGGGGGCCGGGGGAGACCCAGTACTTC
>TRBJ2-1|.|TRBD2|TRBV28
CASSHARGRVYNEQFF
TGTGCCAGCAGTCACGCCCGCGGGAGGGTCTACAATGAGCAGTTCTTC
>TRBJ2-1|.|TRBD1|TRBV10-3
CAITPGQGNNEQFF
TGTGCCATCACTCCGGGACAGGGGAACAATGAGCAGTTCTTC
>TRBJ2-7|.|TRBD2|TRBV11-2
CASSLEGLAHEQYF
TGTGCCAGCAGCTTAGAGGGACTAGCTCACGAGCAGTACTTC
>TRBJ1-3|.|.|TRBV23-1
CASSQSGSLSSGNTIYF
TGCGCCAGCAGTCAATCGGGCAGCCTCTCCTCTGGAAACACCATATATTTT
>TRBJ2-1|.|.|TRBV10-1
CASSHSGVADEQFF
TGCGCCAGCAGCCATTCAGGGGTTGCGGATGAGCAGTTCTTC
>TRBJ1-1|few|.|TRBV30
CACFLQGNTEAFF
TGTGCCTGCTTCCTACAGGGGAACACTGAAGCTTTCTTT
>TRBJ1-3|.|TRBD1|TRBV11-3
CASSSGQGADTIYF
TGTGCCAGCAGCTCCGGACAGGGGGCAGACACCATATATTTT
>TRBJ1-2|few|TRBD1|TRBV6-1
CASSETGVNYGYTF
TGTGCCAGCAGTGAAACAGGGGTGAACTATGGCTACACCTTC
>TRBJ1-1|.|.|TRBV25-1
CASRIQEDTEAFF
TGTGCCAGCAGGATTCAGGAAGACACTGAAGCTTTCTTT
>TRBJ2-5|.|TRBD2|TRBV11-3
CASSLGLAGSETQYF
TGTGCCAGCAGCTTAGGACTAGCGGGAAGTGAGACCCAGTACTTC
>TRBJ2-7|.|TRBD2|TRBV6-5
CASRGAGGEQYF
TGTGCCAGCAGAGGGGCGGGGGGCGAGCAGTACTTC
>TRBJ2-7|.|.|TRBV5-1
CASSIPSTGILSYEQYF
TGCGCCAGCTCAATACCATCGACGGGGATTCTTTCCTACGAGCAGTACTTC
>TRBJ1-5|.|.|TRBV7-2
CASSLEAGNQPQHF
TGTGCCAGCAGCTTAGAGGCGGGCAATCAGCCCCAGCATTTT
>TRBJ2-1|.|TRBD2|TRBV10-3
CAISDGLAGGPGRNEQFF
TGTGCCATCAGTGATGGCCTAGCGGGGGGGCCAGGGCGCAATGAGCAGTTCTTC
>TRBJ2-3|.|.|TRBV6-1
CASSEARQDTQYF
TGTGCCAGCAGTGAAGCGCGACAAGATACGCAGTATTTT
>TRBJ2-1|.|TRBD2|TRBV4-3
CASSRLAGGPGEQFF
TGCGCCAGCAGTCGACTAGCGGGAGGGCCAGGGGAGCAGTTCTTC
>TRBJ1-1|few|TRBD1|TRBV4-1
CASSPRDREAFF
TGCGCCAGCAGCCCACGGGACAGGGAAGCTTTCTTT
>TRBJ2-6|.|.|TRBV7-2
CASTLGFSGANVLTF
TGTGCCAGCACCCTAGGCTTCTCTGGGGCCAACGTCCTGACTTTC
>TRBJ2-2|.|.|TRBV7-7
CASSLGWETGELFF
TGTGCTAGCAGCTTAGGCTGGGAGACCGGGGAGCTGTTTTTT
>TRBJ1-2|few|.|TRBV30
CAWSVLAGYNYGYTF
TGTGCCTGGAGTGTTTTGGCAGGCTACAACTATGGCTACACCTTC
>TRBJ2-6|once|.|TRBV19
CASTPSPGANVLTF
TGTGCCAGTACCCCTAGCCCTGGGGCCAACGTCCTGACTTTC
>TRBJ1-2|.|TRBD1|TRBV6-5
CASTDPGQVLIGYTF
TGTGCCAGCACCGACCCCGGACAGGTATTAATTGGCTACACCTTC
>TRBJ2-2|.|.|TRBV27
CASSFTFRDKPLFF
TGTGCCAGCAGTTTCACCTTCCGGGACAAGCCACTGTTTTTT
>TRBJ1-1|.|TRBD1|TRBV28
CASSPDRDTEAFF
TGTGCCAGCAGTCCGGACAGGGACACTGAAGCTTTCTTT
>TRBJ2-1|.|TRBD1|TRBV28
CASSFSGTGRFVNEQFF
TGTGCCAGCAGTTTTTCGGGGACAGGGAGGTTTGTCAATGAGCAGTTCTTC
>TRBJ1-1|many|TRBD1|TRBV18
CASSRDRGMNTEAFF
TGTGCCAGCTCACGGGACAGGGGAATGAACACTGAAGCTTTCTTT
>TRBJ1-1|few|.|TRBV27
CASRWTEGEAFF
TGTGCCAGCAGATGGACAGAGGGAGAAGCTTTCTTT
>TRBJ1-6|.|.|TRBV4-3
CASSQPGQSPLHF
TGCGCCAGCAGCCAACCGGGACAATCACCCCTCCACTTT
>TRBJ2-1|.|.|TRBV20-1
CSAAPRNEQFF
TGCAGTGCTGCCCCGCGGAATGAGCAGTTCTTC
>TRBJ1-2|.|TRBD1|TRBV19
CASSIMWTGKVNYGYTF
TGTGCCAGTAGTATTATGTGGACAGGGAAGGTTAACTATGGCTACACCTTC
>TRBJ2-1|.|TRBD2|TRBV7-8
CASSSSGGAYNEQFF
TGTGCCAGCAGTTCTAGCGGGGGGGCGTACAATGAGCAGTTCTTC
>TRBJ2-6|.|TRBD1|TRBV5-4
CASSLGGRGHGANVLTF
TGTGCCAGCAGCTTGGGCGGCAGGGGGCATGGGGCCAACGTCCTGACTTTC
>TRBJ2-2|.|.|TRBV7-3
CASSAGGELFF
TGTGCCAGCAGCGCAGGCGGGGAGCTGTTTTTT
>TRBJ2-5|.|.|TRBV12-5
CARILSSGRIETQYF
TGTGCTAGAATCCTGTCCTCTGGCAGGATAGAGACCCAGTACTTC
>TRBJ2-1|.|TRBD1|TRBV18
CASSRTGGSEQFF
TGTGCCAGCTCACGGACAGGGGGAAGTGAGCAGTTCTTC
>TRBJ1-5|.|.|TRBV6-6
CATRGGRHQPQHF
TGTGCCACCCGCGGGGGCCGCCATCAGCCCCAGCATTTT
>TRBJ1-5|.|.|TRBV5-4
CASSLQGSQPQHF
TGTGCCAGCAGCTTACAGGGCAGTCAGCCCCAGCATTTT
>TRBJ1-1|.|TRBD1|TRBV6-1
CASSDPRTGNVEAFF
TGTGCCAGCAGTGACCCCCGGACAGGGAACGTGGAAGCTTTCTTT
>TRBJ1-1|.|.|TRBV11-3
CASSTGPSPEAFF
TGTGCCAGCAGCACCGGTCCATCCCCTGAAGCTTTCTTT
>TRBJ2-7|.|.|TRBV29-1
CSVELEGSGYEQYF
TGCAGCGTGGAATTAGAGGGCAGTGGCTACGAGCAGTACTTC
>TRBJ2-5|.|TRBD2|TRBV7-6
CASSLAGGLAGAQGETQYF
TGTGCCAGCAGCTTAGCGGGAGGACTAGCGGGGGCCCAAGGGGAGACCCAGTACTTC
>TRBJ2-7|once|TRBD2|TRBV6-5
CASSLVTSGSYEQYF
TGTGCCAGCAGTTTAGTGACTAGCGGGAGTTACGAGCAGTACTTC
>TRBJ1-1|.|.|TRBV18
CASSPIDGNTEAFF
TGTGCCAGCTCACCAATAGATGGGAACACTGAAGCTTTCTTT
>TRBJ2-5|.|TRBD2|TRBV27
CASRSRGAGGAETQYF
TGTGCCAGCAGGTCCAGGGGCGCGGGGGGAGCAGAGACCCAGTACTTC
>TRBJ2-7|once|.|TRBV23-1
CASSNYPAGFSYEQYF
TGCGCCAGCAGTAATTATCCGGCGGGTTTCTCCTACGAGCAGTACTTC
>TRBJ2-3|.|TRBD1|TRBV29-1
CSVATGIGTDTQYF
TGCAGCGTTGCGACAGGGATTGGGACAGATACGCAGTATTTT
>TRBJ2-1|.|TRBD1|TRBV4-2
CASSQDGGQYNEQFF
TGTGCCAGCAGCCAGGATGGGGGACAGTACAATGAGCAGTTCTTC
>TRBJ1-4|.|.|TRBV5-6
CASSLGVERAEKLFF
TGTGCCAGCAGCTTGGGCGTTGAACGCGCTGAAAAACTGTTTTTT